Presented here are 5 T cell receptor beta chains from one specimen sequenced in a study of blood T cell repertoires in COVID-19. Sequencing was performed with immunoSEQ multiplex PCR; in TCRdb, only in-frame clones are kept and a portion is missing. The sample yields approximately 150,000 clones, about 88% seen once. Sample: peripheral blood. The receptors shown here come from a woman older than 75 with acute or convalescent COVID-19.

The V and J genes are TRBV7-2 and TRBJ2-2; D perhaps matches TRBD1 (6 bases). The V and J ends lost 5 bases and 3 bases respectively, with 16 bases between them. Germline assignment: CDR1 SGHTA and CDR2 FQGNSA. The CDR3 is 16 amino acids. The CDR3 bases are TGTGCCAGCAGCCCATCGCAGGGGAGAGACACCGGGGAGCTGTTTTTT. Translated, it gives CASSPSQGRDTGELFF.

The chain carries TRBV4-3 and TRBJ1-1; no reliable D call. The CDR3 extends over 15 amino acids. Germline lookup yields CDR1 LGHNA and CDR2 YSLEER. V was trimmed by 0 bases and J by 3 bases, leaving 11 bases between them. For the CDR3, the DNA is TGCGCCAGCAGCCAAGATCGGCGGGGAGACACTGAAGCTTTCTTT. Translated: CASSQDRRGDTEAFF.

The CDR3: CASSSTWNTEAFF. The CDR3 DNA reads as TGTGCCAGCAGTTCGACTTGGAACACTGAAGCTTTCTTT. The rearrangement joins TRBV12-3 or TRBV12-4 to TRBJ1-1; D unclear. This CDR3 is 13 amino acids long. The V gene lost 4 bases and the J gene lost 1 base, with 7 bases spanning the gap.

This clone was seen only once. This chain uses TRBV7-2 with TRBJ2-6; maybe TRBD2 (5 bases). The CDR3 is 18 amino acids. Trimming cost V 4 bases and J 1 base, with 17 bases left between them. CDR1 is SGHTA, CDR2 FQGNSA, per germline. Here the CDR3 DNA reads TGTGCCAGCAGCTCCCCCGGGATCAGGAGTTCTGGGGCCAACGTCCTGACTTTC. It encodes CASSSPGIRSSGANVLTF.

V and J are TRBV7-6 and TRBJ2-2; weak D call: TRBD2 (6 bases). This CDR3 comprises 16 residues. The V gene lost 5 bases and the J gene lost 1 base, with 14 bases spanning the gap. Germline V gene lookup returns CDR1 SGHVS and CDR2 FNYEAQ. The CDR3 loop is CASSRLGGRNTGELFF. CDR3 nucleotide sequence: TGTGCCAGCAGCCGCTTGGGGGGTCGGAACACCGGGGAGCTGTTTTTT.